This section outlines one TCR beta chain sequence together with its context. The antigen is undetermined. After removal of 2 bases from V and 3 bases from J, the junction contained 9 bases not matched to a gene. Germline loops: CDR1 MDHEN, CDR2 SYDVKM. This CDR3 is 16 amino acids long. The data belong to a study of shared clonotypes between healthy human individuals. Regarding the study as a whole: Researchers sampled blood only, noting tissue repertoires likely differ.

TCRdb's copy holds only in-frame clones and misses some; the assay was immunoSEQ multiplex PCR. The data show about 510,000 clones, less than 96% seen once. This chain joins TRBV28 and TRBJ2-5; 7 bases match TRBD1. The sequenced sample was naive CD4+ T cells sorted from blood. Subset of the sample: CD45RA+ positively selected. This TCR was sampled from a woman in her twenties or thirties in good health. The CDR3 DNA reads TGTGCCAGCAGTTTAAGAGAGGGGGCGGTTGAAGAGACCCAGTACTTC. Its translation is CASSLREGAVEETQYF. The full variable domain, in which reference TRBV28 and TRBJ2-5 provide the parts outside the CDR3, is DVKVTQSSRYLVKRTGEKVFLECVQDMDHENMFWYRQDPGLGLRLIYFSYDVKMKEKGDIPEGYSVSREKKERFSLILESASTNQTSMYLCASSLREGAVEETQYFGPGTRLLVL.